This TCR beta chain was sequenced during a study of early T cells in non-severe SARS-CoV-2 infection. Overall study: Investigators sequenced bulk RNA drawn from unsorted whole blood, and chains remained unpaired.

The study, taken as a whole, reports: Anti-spike CD8 responses were favored by VDJdb matching, which missed private and CD4 specificities.

In this sample, this clonotype turned up a few times. Antigen specificity is unknown. Unique molecular identifiers were added to individual cDNA molecules. TCRdb recomputed calls from the 5' RACE reads with MiXCR, one row per CDR3 protein. The repertoire holds approximately 64,000 distinct CDR3 sequences, with around 4.9% as singletons. Material for sequencing was whole blood. The receptor was isolated from an adult who was a healthcare worker with PCR-confirmed SARS-CoV-2 infection or an uninfected control (not recorded which).

The CDR3 bases are TGTGCCAGCAGCTCAAGGGCAGGACACTGGGACAATGAGCAGTTCTTC. Protein sequence: CASSSRAGHWDNEQFF. This chain links TRBV5-6 with TRBJ2-1; perhaps TRBD1 as D (5 bases). Germline V gives CDR1 SGHDT, CDR2 YYEEEE. This CDR3 contains 16 residues. Trimming stripped 3 bases from V and 5 bases from J, with 18 bases between.